A single sample is the source of the 28 T cell receptor beta chains below, sequenced in a study of T-cell reconstitution after alpha-beta-depleted transplantation in children. Using unique molecular identifiers, the investigators prepared the TCRbeta library. TCRdb reprocessed the PCR reads with MiXCR, giving one entry per CDR3 protein. The table records about 300,000 distinct CDR3 sequences, around 7.3% of them present only once. Their cognate antigens are unknown. Broader study findings: From newly produced T cells came most of the T-cell counts and diversity one year after transplant.

The specimen comprised peripheral blood, sampled 360 days after TCRalphabeta/CD19-depleted stem cell transplant. Every receptor here comes from a female patient under 10 years old who had a stem cell transplant for Fanconi anemia, so the T cells may come from the graft donor.

This clonotype was observed at least ten times. This sequence joins TRBV4-3 and TRBJ2-3; D may be TRBD2 (7 bases). Trimming left V 4 bases short and J 2 bases short, with 10 bases between. Germline V CDR1 and CDR2: LGHNA, YSLEER. The length of the CDR3 is 14 residues. For the CDR3, the DNA is TGCGCCAGCAGCCGGGCGGGGGCCACAGATACGCAGTATTTT. This translates into CASSRAGATDTQYF.

This clonotype was picked up many times. The gene calls are TRBV7-2 and TRBJ2-1; maybe TRBD1 (6 bases). Germline V lookup: CDR1 SGHTA, CDR2 FQGNSA. The CDR3 runs to 15 residues. The ends were cut back, 7 bases at V and 0 bases at J, with 13 bases in the middle. CDR3 nucleotide sequence: TGTGCCAGCACCCAGGGGTTGAGCTCCTACAATGAGCAGTTCTTC. Encoded protein: CASTQGLSSYNEQFF.

This clonotype was seen at least ten times. This rearrangement joins TRBV4-2 to TRBJ1-1, with a weak D call TRBD1 (6 bases). This CDR3 spans 13 amino acids. V was clipped by 4 bases and J by 6 bases, with 12 bases between them. CDR1 is LGHNA and CDR2 is YNFKEQ in the germline V gene. The CDR3 here is CASSLPWGPEAFF. The CDR3 nucleotides read TGTGCCAGCAGCCTCCCCTGGGGGCCTGAAGCTTTCTTT.

Comment on this clonotype: One end of the junction fails to match germline, which may point to a read error. This chain joins TRBV4-2 and TRBJ2-3; 12 bases agree with TRBD2. CDR3 length: 16 residues. The germline V gene has CDR1 LGHNA and CDR2 YNFKEQ. CDR3 protein: CASSQILAGGTDTQYF. Here the CDR3 DNA reads TGTGCCAGCAGCCAAATACTAGCGGGGGGCACGGATACGCAGTATTTT.

This clonotype was seen ten or more times. The V and J genes are TRBV5-1 and TRBJ2-1; D is ambiguous. Trimming shortened V by 3 bases and J by 3 bases, and 7 bases separated the two germline ends. This CDR3 region has 13 residues. The germline CDR1 and CDR2 sequences are SGHRS and YFSETQ. The CDR3 bases are TGCGCCAGCAGCTCCAAGGACTACAATGAGCAGTTCTTC. Translation: CASSSKDYNEQFF.

This clonotype occurred many times. The rearrangement links TRBV20-1 to TRBJ2-1; TRBD2 matches 10 bases. Germline V lookup: CDR1 DFQATT, CDR2 SNEGSKA (reference sequence). The V segment lost 6 bases and the J segment 9 bases; nucleotides outside the gene matches: 14. There are 15 residues in the CDR3. This CDR3 reads CSAIEGLAGVGEQFF. DNA of the CDR3: TGCAGTGCAATAGAAGGCCTAGCGGGAGTAGGTGAGCAGTTCTTC.

Here the CDR3 DNA reads TGTGCCAGCAGTGGACCCCTCCGGCTGAGGAACACTGAAGCTTTCTTT. It encodes CASSGPLRLRNTEAFF. V gene TRBV6-1 combines with J gene TRBJ1-1, with unresolved D. V was trimmed by 4 bases and J by 1 base, leaving 16 bases between them. The germline V gene encodes CDR1 MNHNS and CDR2 SASEGT. CDR3 length: 16 residues.

The chain has TRBV11-2 and TRBJ1-4, with 8 positions matching TRBD1. Looked up from germline, CDR1 is SGHAT and CDR2 is FQNNGV. V gave up 3 bases and J gave up 7 bases; unmatched junction bases: 7. This CDR3 contains 15 residues. Here the CDR3 DNA reads TGTGCCAGCAGCTTCACCGCCGGGACAGGTGAAAAACTGTTTTTT. This encodes CASSFTAGTGEKLFF.

This clonotype was counted a few times. This chain joins TRBV20-1 and TRBJ2-7; D is possibly TRBD2 (7 bases). Between the trimmed V and J ends, which lost 6 bases and 2 bases, there was a span of 23 bases. The length of the CDR3 is 16 residues. Germline CDR1 reads DFQATT; CDR2 reads SNEGSKA (reference sequence). The CDR3 loop is CSASPGGHLGTYEQYF. The CDR3 DNA reads as TGCAGTGCGTCACCCGGGGGGCACCTCGGAACCTACGAGCAGTACTTC.

Of note for this clonotype: With a far larger clone one base away, a read error is the likely cause. The V call is TRBV28, the J call TRBJ2-7; 7 bases are shared with TRBD1. This CDR3 comprises 12 residues. CDR1 MDHEN and CDR2 SYDVKM come from the germline V gene. The CDR3 sequence: CVSSSQGYEQYV. CDR3 nucleotide sequence: TGTGTCAGCAGTTCACAGGGGTACGAGCAGTACGTC.

This clonotype was seen repeatedly, ten times or more. This rearrangement joins TRBV28 to TRBJ2-1, with D unresolved. CDR1 and CDR2 (germline): MDHEN, SYDVKM. V was cut by 7 bases and J by 8 bases, with 12 bases left in between. This CDR3 contains 12 residues. CDR3 amino acids: CASTLSRYEQFF. CDR3 DNA sequence: TGTGCCAGCACCCTGAGTAGGTATGAGCAGTTCTTC.

V is TRBV20-1 and J is TRBJ1-1, with 9 bases matching TRBD1. V was clipped by 2 bases and J by 2 bases; unmatched bases: 6. The CDR3 loop spans 15 amino acids. Per the germline V gene, CDR1 is DFQATT and CDR2 is SNEGSKA (reference sequence). CDR3 sequence: CSARTGTGFNTEAFF. CDR3 DNA sequence: TGCAGTGCTAGAACCGGGACAGGGTTTAACACTGAAGCTTTCTTT.

At least ten counts were recorded for this clonotype. The chain is built from TRBV12-3 or TRBV12-4 and TRBJ2-2, with TRBD2 matching 10 bases. The CDR3 totals 15 residues. V shed 6 bases, J shed 3 bases, and the junction held 4 bases outside the gene matches. CDR3 bases: TGTGCCAGCAGCCTAGCGGGAGCCTACACCGGGGAGCTGTTTTTT. Protein sequence: CASSLAGAYTGELFF.

CDR3 in DNA: TGCAGTGTCCCCGGACAGTATGTTGAAGCTTTCTTT. It specifies CSVPGQYVEAFF. This chain uses TRBV20-1 with TRBJ1-1; D may be TRBD1 (6 bases). V was pared by 7 bases and J by 7 bases, with 16 bases between. CDR3 length: 12 amino acids. Germline lookup yields CDR1 DFQATT and CDR2 SNEGSKA (reference sequence).

This clonotype was counted ten times or more. The chain combines TRBV6-5 with TRBJ2-2; D remains unclear. CDR1 and CDR2 from the germline V gene are MNHEY and SVGAGI. The CDR3 totals 14 residues. Trimming left V 3 bases short and J 2 bases short, with 7 bases between. The CDR3, as DNA: TGTGCCAGCAGTTATAGGGCCAACACCGGGGAGCTGTTTTTT. Its translation is CASSYRANTGELFF.

This clonotype showed up just once. The chain joins TRBV28 to TRBJ1-1; a possible D gene is TRBD1 (6 bases). This CDR3 region has 16 residues. Germline CDR1 MDHEN, CDR2 SYDVKM. V lost 5 bases, J lost 13 bases, and 29 bases lay in between. CDR3 sequence (DNA): TGTGCCAGCAGTCCCTCCTGGACGGTGAGGGGGGTAGGGGTTTTCTTT. Translation gives CASSPSWTVRGVGVFF.

This clonotype was observed a handful of times. V gene TRBV18 combines with J gene TRBJ2-1, with 12 nucleotides matching TRBD2. CDR1 and CDR2 from the germline V gene are KGHSH and LQKENI. The CDR3 contains 15 residues. After removal of 5 bases from V and 5 bases from J, the junction contained 4 bases not matched to a gene. CDR3 coding DNA: TGTGCCAGCTCATCGGGACTAGCGGGCCACAATGAGCAGTTCTTC. Residues: CASSSGLAGHNEQFF.

This clonotype was found many times. The chain links TRBV14 to TRBJ2-7; D is undetermined. The CDR3 totals 11 residues. The V end was cut by 6 bases, the J end by 5 bases, with 8 bases between. Germline V gene data show CDR1 as SGHDN and CDR2 as FVKESK. Written as DNA, the CDR3 is TGTGCCAGCAGGCCGGTACACGAGCAGTACTTC. Translated, it gives CASRPVHEQYF.

This sequence joins TRBV5-1 and TRBJ1-1; D might be TRBD1 (5 bases). V lost 0 bases and J 1 base, leaving 13 bases between the germline ends. The CDR3 runs to 16 residues. CDR1 is SGHRS and CDR2 is YFSETQ in the germline V gene. In DNA form, the CDR3 reads TGCGCCAGCAGCTTGGGCAGTTCAGGGTCGAACACTGAAGCTTTCTTT. It specifies CASSLGSSGSNTEAFF.

The rearrangement links TRBV9 to TRBJ2-1; TRBD2 agrees at 7 bases. Trimming removed 7 bases from V and 10 bases from J; junction bases left unmatched: 11. This CDR3 contains 13 residues. Looked up from germline, CDR1 is SGDLS and CDR2 is YYNGEE. In DNA form, the CDR3 reads TGTGCCAGCGGCGGGGGATTGCCGGAGGAGCAGTTCTTC. It yields the protein CASGGGLPEEQFF.

The rearrangement links TRBV28 to TRBJ2-4, with a weak D call TRBD1 (6 bases). Trimming shortened V by 6 bases and J by 5 bases, and 17 bases separated the two germline ends. This CDR3 region has 15 residues. CDR1 is MDHEN and CDR2 is SYDVKM in the germline V gene. The CDR3, as DNA: TGTGCCAGCAGCACGAAGGACAGCGTACAAAACATTCAGTACTTC. Translation: CASSTKDSVQNIQYF.

This clonotype was seen more than once but under ten times. The genes are TRBV6-5 and TRBJ2-5, with TRBD2 matching 9 bases. Trimming took 0 bases from V and 5 from J; bases not matched to a gene: 4. Germline CDR1 is MNHEY and CDR2 is SVGAGI. The CDR3 runs 15 residues. Here the CDR3 DNA reads TGTGCCAGCAGTTACTCGAGGCTAGCGGGGGAGACCCAGTACTTC. This gives the protein CASSYSRLAGETQYF.

The chain joins TRBV6-5 to TRBJ1-5; 7 nucleotides align to TRBD1. V was pared by 8 bases and J by 2 bases, with 18 bases of the junction left unmatched. The CDR3 loop spans 18 amino acids. Germline V gives CDR1 MNHEY, CDR2 SVGAGI. The DNA of the CDR3 is TGTGCCAGCGCCCGGGGGGGTAGACAGGGAATGGGCAATCAGCCCCAGCATTTT. Translated, it gives CASARGGRQGMGNQPQHF.

This clonotype was seen a handful of times. V usage is TRBV6-5 and J usage is TRBJ1-1, with D possibly being TRBD1 (5 bases). This CDR3 has 15 amino acids. The ends were cut back, 4 bases at V and 4 bases at J, with 16 bases in the middle. Germline V gives CDR1 MNHEY, CDR2 SVGAGI. The CDR3 sequence: CASSWSTGGGTEAFF. The CDR3 DNA is TGTGCCAGCAGTTGGTCAACCGGGGGGGGCACTGAAGCTTTCTTT.

V is TRBV7-6 and J is TRBJ2-5, with D possibly TRBD2 on 6 matching bases. In germline, CDR1 is SGHVS, CDR2 FNYEAQ. Trimming pared 2 bases from V and 5 bases from J, leaving 15 bases between. CDR3 length: 15 residues. The CDR3 DNA reads as TGTGCCAGCAGCTTAATCGCGGGGAGTAGCGAGACCCAGTACTTC. Translation gives CASSLIAGSSETQYF.

In its sample, this clonotype was seen many times. This chain uses TRBV4-2 with TRBJ1-4; no clear D. The length of the CDR3 is 15 residues. Trimming removed 0 bases at V and 6 bases at J, with 11 bases between. Germline CDR1 and CDR2: LGHNA and YNFKEQ. CDR3 sequence: CASSQDLGQYEKLFF. For the CDR3, the DNA is TGTGCCAGCAGCCAAGATTTAGGCCAATATGAAAAACTGTTTTTT.

This clonotype showed up many times. The chain carries TRBV5-1 and TRBJ2-5; 7 bases match TRBD1. The CDR3 runs 14 residues. The junction had 5 bases not matched to a gene; V was cut back by 1 base and J by 5 bases. Germline assignment: CDR1 SGHRS and CDR2 YFSETQ. CDR3 sequence (DNA): TGCGCCAGCAGCTTGACAGGGGCATTGGAGACCCAGTACTTC. Amino acid sequence: CASSLTGALETQYF.

This clonotype was picked up many times. The gene calls are TRBV7-6 and TRBJ2-2; weak D call: TRBD1 (6 bases). The CDR3 sequence is 15 residues long. Trimming removed 1 base at V and 0 bases at J, with 6 bases between. In germline, CDR1 is SGHVS, CDR2 FNYEAQ. The CDR3: CASSLDRANTGELFF. Written as DNA, the CDR3 is TGTGCCAGCAGCTTAGACAGGGCGAACACCGGGGAGCTGTTTTTT.